What follows are 7 T cell receptor beta chains derived from one specimen sequenced in a study of blood T cell repertoires in COVID-19. Sequencing was performed with immunoSEQ multiplex PCR; in TCRdb, only in-frame clones are kept and a portion is missing. The sample yields some 270,000 clones, approximately 88% seen once. The specimen sequenced was PBMCs or T cells enriched from blood (not recorded which). The receptors originated from a woman aged 40 to 50 who had recovered from COVID-19.

This rearrangement joins TRBV5-1 to TRBJ2-7; the match to TRBD2 covers 11 bases. J was trimmed by 0 bases and V by 4 bases; bases with no gene match: 3. This CDR3 is built from 15 residues. Germline V gene sequence: CDR1 SGHRS, CDR2 YFSETQ. CDR3 nucleotide sequence: TGCGCCAGCAGCCGGGGACTAGCGGCCTCCTACGAGCAGTACTTC. Protein: CASSRGLAASYEQYF.

This chain uses TRBV12-5 with TRBJ2-7; D is ambiguous. The V gene's germline CDR1 is LGHNT and CDR2 FRNRAP. V was pared by 0 bases and J by 0 bases, with 15 bases between. The CDR3 sequence is 17 residues long. CDR3 DNA sequence: TGTGCTAGTGGTTTGGTACTGAGGCTCAACCTCTCCTACGAGCAGTACTTC. It specifies CASGLVLRLNLSYEQYF. The complete variable domain, with remaining parts taken from reference TRBV12-5 and TRBJ2-7, reads DARVTQTPRHKVTEMGQEVTMRCQPILGHNTVFWYRQTMMQGLELLAYFRNRAPLDDSGMPKDRFSAEMPDATLATLKIQPSEPRDSAVYFCASGLVLRLNLSYEQYFGPGTRLTVT.

The J gene is TRBJ2-7, the V gene TRBV7-9, with 8 nucleotides matching TRBD1. The CDR3 runs to 15 residues. Trimming took 2 bases from V and 4 from J; bases not matched to a gene: 7. Germline CDR1 and CDR2: SEHNR and FQNEAQ (reference sequence). CDR3 DNA: TGTGCCAGCAGCTTACCCGGACAGGGAACTTACGAGCAGTACTTC. Residues: CASSLPGQGTYEQYF.

V is TRBV27 and J is TRBJ2-1, with D perhaps matching TRBD2 (7 bases). This CDR3 contains 17 residues. V lost 5 bases, J lost 1 base, and 18 bases lay in between. Germline values: CDR1 MNHEY, CDR2 SMNVEV (reference sequence). The CDR3 DNA sequence: TGTGCCAGCAGTAGGGAGTGGAGGGGGGGGTCCTACAATGAGCAGTTCTTC. Encoded protein: CASSREWRGGSYNEQFF.

V gene TRBV2 combines with J gene TRBJ1-2, with 7 nucleotides matching TRBD1. This CDR3 comprises 13 residues. Trimming cost V 4 bases and J 4 bases; bases outside gene matches: 3. CDR1 is SNHLY, CDR2 FYNNEI, per germline. CDR3 protein: CASSGDRIYGYTF. In DNA form, the CDR3 reads TGTGCCAGCAGTGGGGACAGAATCTATGGCTACACCTTC.

This chain joins TRBV11-2 and TRBJ1-6; D gene uncertain. The length of the CDR3 is 16 residues. The V and J ends lost 0 bases and 7 bases respectively, with 13 bases between them. The germline CDR1 and CDR2 sequences are SGHAT and FQNNGV. The DNA for the CDR3 is TGTGCCAGCAGCTTAGATGGGGTGGGGAGCAATTCACCCCTCCACTTT. Its protein is CASSLDGVGSNSPLHF.

This chain uses TRBV5-1 with TRBJ2-4, with 10 bases matching TRBD2. CDR1 is SGHRS, CDR2 YFSETQ, per germline. V shed 2 bases and J 3 bases; nucleotides not matched to a gene: 2. There are 15 residues in the CDR3. The CDR3 region is CASSLAGGDKNIQYF. The CDR3 DNA sequence: TGCGCCAGCAGCTTAGCGGGAGGGGACAAAAACATTCAGTACTTC.